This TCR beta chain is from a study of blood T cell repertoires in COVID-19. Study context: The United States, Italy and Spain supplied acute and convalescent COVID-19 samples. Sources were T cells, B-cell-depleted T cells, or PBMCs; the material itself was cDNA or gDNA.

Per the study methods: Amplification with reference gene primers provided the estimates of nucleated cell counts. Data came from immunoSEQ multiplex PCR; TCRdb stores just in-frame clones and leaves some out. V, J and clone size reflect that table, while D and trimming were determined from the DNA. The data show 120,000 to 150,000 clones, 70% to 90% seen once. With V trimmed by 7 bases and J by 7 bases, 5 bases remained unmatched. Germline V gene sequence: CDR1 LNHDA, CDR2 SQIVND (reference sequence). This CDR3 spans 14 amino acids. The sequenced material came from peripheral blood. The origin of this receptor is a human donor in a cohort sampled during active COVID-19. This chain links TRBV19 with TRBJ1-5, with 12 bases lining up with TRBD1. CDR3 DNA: TGTGCCAGTAAAGGGACAGGGGGCGGGCAGCCCCAGCATTTT. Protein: CASKGTGGGQPQHF.